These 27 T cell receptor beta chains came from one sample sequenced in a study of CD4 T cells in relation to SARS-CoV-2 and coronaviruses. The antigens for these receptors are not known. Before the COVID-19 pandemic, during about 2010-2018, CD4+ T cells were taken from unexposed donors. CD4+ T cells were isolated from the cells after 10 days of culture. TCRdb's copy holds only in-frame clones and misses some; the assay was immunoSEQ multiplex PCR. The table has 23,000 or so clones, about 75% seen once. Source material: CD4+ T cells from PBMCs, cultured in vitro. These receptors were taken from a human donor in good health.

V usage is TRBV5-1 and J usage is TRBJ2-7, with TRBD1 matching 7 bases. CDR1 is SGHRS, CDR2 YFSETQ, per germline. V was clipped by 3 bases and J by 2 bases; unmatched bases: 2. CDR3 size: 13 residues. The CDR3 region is CASSWDRTYEQYF. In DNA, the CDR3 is TGCGCCAGCAGCTGGGACAGAACCTACGAGCAGTACTTC.

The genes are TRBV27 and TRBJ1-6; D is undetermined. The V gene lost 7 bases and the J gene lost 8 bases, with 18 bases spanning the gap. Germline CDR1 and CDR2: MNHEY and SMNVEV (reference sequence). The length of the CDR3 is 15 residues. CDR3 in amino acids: CASNRGRLDHSPLHF. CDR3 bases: TGTGCCAGCAATCGCGGGCGGCTAGACCATTCACCCCTCCACTTT.

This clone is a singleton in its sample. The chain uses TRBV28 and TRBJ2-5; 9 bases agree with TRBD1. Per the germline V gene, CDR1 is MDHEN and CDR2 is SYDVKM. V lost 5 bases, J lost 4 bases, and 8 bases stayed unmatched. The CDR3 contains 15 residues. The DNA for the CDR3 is TGTGCCAGCAGTGTCCGGGACAGGGTCGGAGAGACCCAGTACTTC. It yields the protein CASSVRDRVGETQYF.

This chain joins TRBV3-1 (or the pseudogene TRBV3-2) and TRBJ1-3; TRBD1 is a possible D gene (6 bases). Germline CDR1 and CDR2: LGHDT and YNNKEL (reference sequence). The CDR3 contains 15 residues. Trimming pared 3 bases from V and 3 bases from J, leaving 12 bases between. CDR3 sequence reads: CASSHVQGDGNTIYF. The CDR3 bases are TGTGCCAGCAGCCACGTACAGGGAGATGGAAACACCATATATTTT.

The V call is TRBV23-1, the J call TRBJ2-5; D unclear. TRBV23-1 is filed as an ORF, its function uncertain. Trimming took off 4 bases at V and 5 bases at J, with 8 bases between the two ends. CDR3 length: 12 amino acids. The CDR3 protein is CASSPATETQYF. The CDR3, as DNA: TGCGCCAGCAGTCCGGCGACGGAGACCCAGTACTTC.

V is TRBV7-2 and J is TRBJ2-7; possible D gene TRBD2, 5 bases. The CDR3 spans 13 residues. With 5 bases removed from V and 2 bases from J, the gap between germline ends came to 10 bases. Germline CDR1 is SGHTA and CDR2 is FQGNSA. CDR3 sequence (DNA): TGTGCCAGCAGCAATGTAGCGACCTACGAGCAGTACTTC. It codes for CASSNVATYEQYF.

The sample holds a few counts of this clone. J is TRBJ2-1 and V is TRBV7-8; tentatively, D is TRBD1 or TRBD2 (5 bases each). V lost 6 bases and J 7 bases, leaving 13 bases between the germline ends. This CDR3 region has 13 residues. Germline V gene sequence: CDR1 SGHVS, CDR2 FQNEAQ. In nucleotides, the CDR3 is TGTGCCAGCAGTCCTATTGGGGGAAATGAGCAGTTCTTC. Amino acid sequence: CASSPIGGNEQFF. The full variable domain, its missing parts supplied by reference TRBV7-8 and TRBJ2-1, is GAGVSQSPRYKVAKRGQDVALRCDPISGHVSLFWYQQALGQGPEFLTYFQNEAQLDKSGLPSDRFFAERPEGSVSTLKIQRTQQEDSAVYLCASSPIGGNEQFFGPGTRLTVL.

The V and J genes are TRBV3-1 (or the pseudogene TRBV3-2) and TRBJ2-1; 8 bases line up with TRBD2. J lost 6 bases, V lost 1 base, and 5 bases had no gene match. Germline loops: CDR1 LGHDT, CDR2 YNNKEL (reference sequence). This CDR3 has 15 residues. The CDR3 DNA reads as TGTGCCAGCAGCCAAGGGACTAGCTGGGGCAATGAGCAGTTCTTC. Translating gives CASSQGTSWGNEQFF.

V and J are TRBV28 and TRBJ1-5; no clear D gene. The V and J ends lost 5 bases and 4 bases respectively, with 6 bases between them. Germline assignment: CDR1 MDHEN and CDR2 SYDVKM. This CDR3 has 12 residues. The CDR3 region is CASSAINQPQHF. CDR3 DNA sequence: TGTGCCAGCAGTGCTATAAATCAGCCCCAGCATTTT.

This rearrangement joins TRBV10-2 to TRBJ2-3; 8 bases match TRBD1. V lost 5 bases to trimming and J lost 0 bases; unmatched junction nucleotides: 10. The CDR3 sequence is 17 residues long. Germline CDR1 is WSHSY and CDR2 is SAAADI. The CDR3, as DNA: TGCGCCAGCAGTCCCAAGGGACAGGTAGCTAGCACAGATACGCAGTATTTT. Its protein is CASSPKGQVASTDTQYF.

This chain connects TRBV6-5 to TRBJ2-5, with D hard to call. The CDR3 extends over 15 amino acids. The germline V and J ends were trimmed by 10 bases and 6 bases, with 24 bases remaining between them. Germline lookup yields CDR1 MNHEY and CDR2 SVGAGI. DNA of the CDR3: TGTGCCACCACTTCGACGGGCAGTTTATCGAAGACCCAGTACTTC. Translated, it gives CATTSTGSLSKTQYF.

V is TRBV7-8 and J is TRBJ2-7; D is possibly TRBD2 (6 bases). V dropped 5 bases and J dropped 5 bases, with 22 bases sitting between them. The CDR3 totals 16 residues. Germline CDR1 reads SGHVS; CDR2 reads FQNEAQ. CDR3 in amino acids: CASSGRWVASDNEQYF. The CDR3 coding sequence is TGTGCCAGCAGCGGGCGGTGGGTGGCTAGCGACAACGAGCAGTACTTC.

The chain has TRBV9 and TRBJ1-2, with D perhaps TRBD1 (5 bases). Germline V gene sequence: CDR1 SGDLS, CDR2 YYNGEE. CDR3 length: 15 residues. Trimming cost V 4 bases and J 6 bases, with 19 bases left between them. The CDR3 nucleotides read TGTGCCAGCAGCCCCCACCTGGGGGTAGGCAATGGCTACACCTTC. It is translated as CASSPHLGVGNGYTF.

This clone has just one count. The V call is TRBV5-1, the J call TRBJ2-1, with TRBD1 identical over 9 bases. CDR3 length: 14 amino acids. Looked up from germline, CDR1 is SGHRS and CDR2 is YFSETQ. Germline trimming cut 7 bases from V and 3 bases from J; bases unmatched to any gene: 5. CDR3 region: CASETGGGYNEQFF. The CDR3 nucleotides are TGCGCCAGCGAGACAGGGGGAGGCTACAATGAGCAGTTCTTC.

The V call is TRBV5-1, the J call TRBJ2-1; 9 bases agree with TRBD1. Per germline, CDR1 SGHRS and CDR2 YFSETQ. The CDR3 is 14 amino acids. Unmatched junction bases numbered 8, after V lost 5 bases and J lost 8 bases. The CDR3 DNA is TGCGCCAGCAGGAACGGACAGGGGTTTGATGAGCAGTTCTTC. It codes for CASRNGQGFDEQFF. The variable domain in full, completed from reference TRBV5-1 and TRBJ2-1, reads KAGVTQTPRYLIKTRGQQVTLSCSPISGHRSVSWYQQTPGQGLQFLFEYFSETQRNKGNFPGRFSGRQFSNSRSEMNVSTLELGDSALYLCASRNGQGFDEQFFGPGTRLTVL.

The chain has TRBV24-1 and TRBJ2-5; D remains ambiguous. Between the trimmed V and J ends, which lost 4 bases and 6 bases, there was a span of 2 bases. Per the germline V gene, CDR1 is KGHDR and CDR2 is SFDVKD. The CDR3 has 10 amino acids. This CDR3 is CATSEQTQYF. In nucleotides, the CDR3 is TGTGCCACCAGTGAACAGACCCAGTACTTC.

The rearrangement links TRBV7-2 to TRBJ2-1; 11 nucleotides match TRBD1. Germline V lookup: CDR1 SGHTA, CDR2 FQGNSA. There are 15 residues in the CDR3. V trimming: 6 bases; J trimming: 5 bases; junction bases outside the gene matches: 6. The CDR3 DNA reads TGTGCCAGCAGTCCGGACAGGGGGCTTCACAATGAGCAGTTCTTC. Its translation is CASSPDRGLHNEQFF. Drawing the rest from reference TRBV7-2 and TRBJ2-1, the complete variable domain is GAGVSQSPSNKVTEKGKDVELRCDPISGHTALYWYRQSLGQGLEFLIYFQGNSAPDKSGLPSDRFSAERTGGSVSTLTIQRTQQEDSAVYLCASSPDRGLHNEQFFGPGTRLTVL.

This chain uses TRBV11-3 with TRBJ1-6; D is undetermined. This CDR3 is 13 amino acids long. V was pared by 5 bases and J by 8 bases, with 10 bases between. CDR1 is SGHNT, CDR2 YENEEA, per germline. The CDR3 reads CASSAYIDSPLHF. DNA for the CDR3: TGTGCCAGCAGCGCGTACATCGATTCACCCCTCCACTTT.

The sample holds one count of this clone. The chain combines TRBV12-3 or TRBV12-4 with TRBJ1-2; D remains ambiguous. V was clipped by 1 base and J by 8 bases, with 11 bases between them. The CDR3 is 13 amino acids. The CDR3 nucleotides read TGTGCCAGCAGTTTAGGAACGGCCCGGGGCTACACCTTC. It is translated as CASSLGTARGYTF.

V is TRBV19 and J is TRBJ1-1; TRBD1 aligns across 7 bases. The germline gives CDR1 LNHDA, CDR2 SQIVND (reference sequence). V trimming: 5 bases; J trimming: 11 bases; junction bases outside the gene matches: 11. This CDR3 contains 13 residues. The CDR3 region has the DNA TGTGCCAGTAGTCGGGACAGTGGATCGGTGGCTTTCTTT. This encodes CASSRDSGSVAFF.

The CDR3 protein is CASSTRTPGTSLKETQYF. The CDR3 DNA follows: TGTGCCAGCAGCACAAGGACCCCTGGGACTAGCTTAAAGGAGACCCAGTACTTC. This chain uses TRBV11-2 with TRBJ2-5; 9 positions agree with TRBD2. CDR3 length equals 18 residues. Germline CDR1 SGHAT, CDR2 FQNNGV. V lost 5 bases and J lost 5; bases outside the gene matches: 18.

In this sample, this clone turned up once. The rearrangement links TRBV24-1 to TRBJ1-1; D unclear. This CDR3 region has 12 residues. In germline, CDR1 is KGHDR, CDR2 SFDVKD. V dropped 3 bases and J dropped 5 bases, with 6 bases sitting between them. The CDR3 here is CATSDVGTEAFF. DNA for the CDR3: TGTGCCACCAGTGATGTCGGGACTGAAGCTTTCTTT.

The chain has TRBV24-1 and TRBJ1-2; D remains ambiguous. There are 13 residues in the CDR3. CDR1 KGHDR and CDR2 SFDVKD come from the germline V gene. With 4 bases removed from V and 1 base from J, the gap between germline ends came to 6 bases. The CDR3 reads CATSDDVNYGYTF. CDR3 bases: TGTGCCACCAGTGACGACGTTAACTATGGCTACACCTTC.

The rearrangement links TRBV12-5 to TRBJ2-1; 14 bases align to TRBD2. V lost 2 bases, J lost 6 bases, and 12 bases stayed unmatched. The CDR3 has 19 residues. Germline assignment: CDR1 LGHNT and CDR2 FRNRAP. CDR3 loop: CASGLTADGTSGSSNEQFF. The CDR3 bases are TGTGCTAGTGGTTTGACCGCCGATGGGACTAGCGGGAGTAGCAATGAGCAGTTCTTC.

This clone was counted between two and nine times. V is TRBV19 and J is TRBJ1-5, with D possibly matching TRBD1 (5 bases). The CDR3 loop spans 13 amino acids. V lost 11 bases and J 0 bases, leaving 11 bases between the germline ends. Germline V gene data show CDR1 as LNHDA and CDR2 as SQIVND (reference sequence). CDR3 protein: CAVARDSNQPQHF. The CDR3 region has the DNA TGTGCCGTCGCCAGGGATAGCAATCAGCCCCAGCATTTT.

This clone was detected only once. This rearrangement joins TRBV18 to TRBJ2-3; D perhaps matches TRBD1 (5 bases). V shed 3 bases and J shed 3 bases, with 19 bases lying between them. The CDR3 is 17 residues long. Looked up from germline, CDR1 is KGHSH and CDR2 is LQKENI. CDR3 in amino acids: CASSPTRGRVETDTQYF. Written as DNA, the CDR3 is TGTGCCAGCTCACCGACCCGCGGCAGGGTGGAGACAGATACGCAGTATTTT. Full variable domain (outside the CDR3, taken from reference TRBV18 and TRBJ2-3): NAGVMQNPRHLVRRRGQEARLRCSPMKGHSHVYWYRQLPEEGLKFMVYLQKENIIDESGMPKERFSAEFPKEGPSILRIQQVVRGDSAAYFCASSPTRGRVETDTQYFGPGTRLTVL.

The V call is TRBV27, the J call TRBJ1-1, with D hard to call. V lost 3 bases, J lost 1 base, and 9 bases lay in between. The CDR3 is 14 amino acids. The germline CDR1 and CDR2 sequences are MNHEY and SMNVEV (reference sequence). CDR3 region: CASSFHRQNTEAFF. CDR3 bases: TGTGCCAGCAGTTTTCACCGACAGAACACTGAAGCTTTCTTT.